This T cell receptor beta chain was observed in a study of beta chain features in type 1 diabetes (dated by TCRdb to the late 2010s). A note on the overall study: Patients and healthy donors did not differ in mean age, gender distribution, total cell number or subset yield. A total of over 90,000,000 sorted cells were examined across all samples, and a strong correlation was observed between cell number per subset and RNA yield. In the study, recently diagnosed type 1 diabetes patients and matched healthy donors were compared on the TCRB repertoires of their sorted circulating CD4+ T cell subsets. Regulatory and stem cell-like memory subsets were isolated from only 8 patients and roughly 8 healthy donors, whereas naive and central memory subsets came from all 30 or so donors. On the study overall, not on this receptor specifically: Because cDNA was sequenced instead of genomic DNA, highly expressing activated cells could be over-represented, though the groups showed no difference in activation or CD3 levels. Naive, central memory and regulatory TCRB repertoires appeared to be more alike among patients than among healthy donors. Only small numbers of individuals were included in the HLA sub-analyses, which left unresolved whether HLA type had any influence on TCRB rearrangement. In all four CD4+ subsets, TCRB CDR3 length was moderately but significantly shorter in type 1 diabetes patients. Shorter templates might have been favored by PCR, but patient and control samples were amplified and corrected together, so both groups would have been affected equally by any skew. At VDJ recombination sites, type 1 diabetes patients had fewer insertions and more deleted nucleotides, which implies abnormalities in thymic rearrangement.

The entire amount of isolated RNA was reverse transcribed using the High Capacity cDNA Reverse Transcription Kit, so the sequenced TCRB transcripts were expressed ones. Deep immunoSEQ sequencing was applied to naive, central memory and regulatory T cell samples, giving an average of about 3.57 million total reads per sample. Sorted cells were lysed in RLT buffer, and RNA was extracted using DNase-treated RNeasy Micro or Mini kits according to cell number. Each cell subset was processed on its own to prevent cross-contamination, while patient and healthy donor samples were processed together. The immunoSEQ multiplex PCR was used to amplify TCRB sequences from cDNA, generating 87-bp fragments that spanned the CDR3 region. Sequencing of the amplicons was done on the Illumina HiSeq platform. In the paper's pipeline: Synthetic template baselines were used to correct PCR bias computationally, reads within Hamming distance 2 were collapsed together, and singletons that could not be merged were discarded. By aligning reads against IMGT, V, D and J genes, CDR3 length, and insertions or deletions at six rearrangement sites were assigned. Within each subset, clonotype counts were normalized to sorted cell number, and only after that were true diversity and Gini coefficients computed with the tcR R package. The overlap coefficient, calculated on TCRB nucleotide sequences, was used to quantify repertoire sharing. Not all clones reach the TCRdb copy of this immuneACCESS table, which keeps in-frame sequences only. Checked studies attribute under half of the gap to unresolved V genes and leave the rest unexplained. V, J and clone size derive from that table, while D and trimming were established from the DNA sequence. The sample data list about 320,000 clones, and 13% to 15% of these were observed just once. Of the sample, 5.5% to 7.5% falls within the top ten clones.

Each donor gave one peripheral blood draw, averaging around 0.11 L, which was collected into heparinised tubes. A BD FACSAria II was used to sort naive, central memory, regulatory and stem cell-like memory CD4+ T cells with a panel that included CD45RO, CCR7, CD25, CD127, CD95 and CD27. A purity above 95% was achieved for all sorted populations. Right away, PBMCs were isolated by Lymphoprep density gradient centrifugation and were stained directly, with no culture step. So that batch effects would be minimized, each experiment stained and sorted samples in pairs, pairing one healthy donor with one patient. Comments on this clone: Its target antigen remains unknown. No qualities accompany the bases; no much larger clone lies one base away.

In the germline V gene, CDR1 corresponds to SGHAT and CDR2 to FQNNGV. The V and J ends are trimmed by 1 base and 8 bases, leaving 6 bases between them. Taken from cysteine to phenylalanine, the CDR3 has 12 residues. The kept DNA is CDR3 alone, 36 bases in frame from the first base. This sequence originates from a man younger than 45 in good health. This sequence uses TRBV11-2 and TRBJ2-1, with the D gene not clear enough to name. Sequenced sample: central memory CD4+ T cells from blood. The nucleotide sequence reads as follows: TGTGCCAGCAGCTTAGGTCGCTATGAGCAGTTCTTC. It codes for CASSLGRYEQFF.